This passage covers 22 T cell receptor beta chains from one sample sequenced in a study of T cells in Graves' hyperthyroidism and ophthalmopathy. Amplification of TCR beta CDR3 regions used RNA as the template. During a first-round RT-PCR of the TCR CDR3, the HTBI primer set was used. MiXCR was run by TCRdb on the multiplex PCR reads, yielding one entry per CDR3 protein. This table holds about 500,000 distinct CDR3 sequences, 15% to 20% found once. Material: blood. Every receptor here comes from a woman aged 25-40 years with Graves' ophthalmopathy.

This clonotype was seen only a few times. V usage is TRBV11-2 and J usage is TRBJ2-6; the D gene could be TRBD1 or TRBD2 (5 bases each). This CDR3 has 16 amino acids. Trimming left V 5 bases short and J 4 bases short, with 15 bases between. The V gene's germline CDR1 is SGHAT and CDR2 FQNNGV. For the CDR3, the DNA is TGTGCCAGCAGCCTGGGACCGGCCCTCGGGGCCAACGTCCTGACTTTC. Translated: CASSLGPALGANVLTF. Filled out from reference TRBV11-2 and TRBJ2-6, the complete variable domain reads EAGVAQSPRYKIIEKRQSVAFWCNPISGHATLYWYQQILGQGPKLLIQFQNNGVVDDSQLPKDRFSAERLKGVDSTLKIQPAKLEDSAVYLCASSLGPALGANVLTFGAGSRLTVL.

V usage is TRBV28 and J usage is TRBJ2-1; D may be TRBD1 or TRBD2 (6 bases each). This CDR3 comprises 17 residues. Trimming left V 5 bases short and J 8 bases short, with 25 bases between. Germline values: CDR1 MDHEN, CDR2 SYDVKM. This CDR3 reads CASSPFTPPGEVHEQFF. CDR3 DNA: TGTGCCAGCAGTCCATTTACCCCCCCAGGGGAGGTCCATGAGCAGTTCTTC. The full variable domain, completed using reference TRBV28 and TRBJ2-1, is DVKVTQSSRYLVKRTGEKVFLECVQDMDHENMFWYRQDPGLGLRLIYFSYDVKMKEKGDIPEGYSVSREKKERFSLILESASTNQTSMYLCASSPFTPPGEVHEQFFGPGTRLTVL.

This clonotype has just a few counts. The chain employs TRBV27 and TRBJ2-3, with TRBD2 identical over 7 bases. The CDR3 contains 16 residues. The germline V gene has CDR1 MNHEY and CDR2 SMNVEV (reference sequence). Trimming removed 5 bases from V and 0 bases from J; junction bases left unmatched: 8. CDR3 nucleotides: TGTGCCAGCAGTCCTCCTGGCGGGAGTAGCACAGATACGCAGTATTTT. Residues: CASSPPGGSSTDTQYF.

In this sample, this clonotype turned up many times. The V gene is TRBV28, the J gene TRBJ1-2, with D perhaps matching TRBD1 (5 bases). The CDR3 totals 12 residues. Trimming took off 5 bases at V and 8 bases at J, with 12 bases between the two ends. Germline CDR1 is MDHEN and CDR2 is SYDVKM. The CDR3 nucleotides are TGTGCCAGCAGTGAGGGGCGGAACGGCTACACCTTC. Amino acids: CASSEGRNGYTF.

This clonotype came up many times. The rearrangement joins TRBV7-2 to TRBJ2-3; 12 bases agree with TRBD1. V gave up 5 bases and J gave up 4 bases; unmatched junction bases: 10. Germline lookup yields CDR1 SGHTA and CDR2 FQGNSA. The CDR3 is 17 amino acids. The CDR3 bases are TGTGCCAGCAGCATGGGACAGGGGGCTTGGTACTCAGATACGCAGTATTTT. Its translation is CASSMGQGAWYSDTQYF.

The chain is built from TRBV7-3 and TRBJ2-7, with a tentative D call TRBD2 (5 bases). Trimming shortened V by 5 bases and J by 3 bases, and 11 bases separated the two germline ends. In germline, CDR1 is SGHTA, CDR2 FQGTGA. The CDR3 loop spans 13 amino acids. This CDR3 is CASSPGAGYEQYF. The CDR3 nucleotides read TGTGCCAGCAGCCCGGGTGCGGGCTACGAGCAGTACTTC.

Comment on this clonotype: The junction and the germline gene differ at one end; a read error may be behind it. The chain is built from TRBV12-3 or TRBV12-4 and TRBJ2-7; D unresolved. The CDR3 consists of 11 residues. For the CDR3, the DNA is TGTGCCAGCAGTCGGTCCTTCGAGCAGTACTTC. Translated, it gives CASSRSFEQYF.

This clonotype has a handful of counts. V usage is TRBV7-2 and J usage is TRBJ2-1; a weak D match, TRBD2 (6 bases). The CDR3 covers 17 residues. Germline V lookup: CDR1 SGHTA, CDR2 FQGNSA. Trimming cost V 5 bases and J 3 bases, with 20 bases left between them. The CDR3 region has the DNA TGTGCCAGCAGCAACTCTTCCGGGACTCGCCTCTACAATGAGCAGTTCTTC. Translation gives CASSNSSGTRLYNEQFF.

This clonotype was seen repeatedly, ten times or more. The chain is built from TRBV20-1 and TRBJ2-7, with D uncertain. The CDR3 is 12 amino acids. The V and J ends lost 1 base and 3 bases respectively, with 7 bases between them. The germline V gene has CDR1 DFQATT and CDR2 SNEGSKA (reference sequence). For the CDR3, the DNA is TGCAGTGCTAGAGTGACGGGCTACGAGCAGTACTTC. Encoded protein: CSARVTGYEQYF.

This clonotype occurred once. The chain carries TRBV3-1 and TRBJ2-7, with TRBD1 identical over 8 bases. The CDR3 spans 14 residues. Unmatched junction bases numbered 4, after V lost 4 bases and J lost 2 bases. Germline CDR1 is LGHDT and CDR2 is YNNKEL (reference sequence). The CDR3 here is CASSPRTGPYEQYF. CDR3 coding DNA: TGTGCCAGCAGCCCTCGGACAGGGCCCTACGAGCAGTACTTC.

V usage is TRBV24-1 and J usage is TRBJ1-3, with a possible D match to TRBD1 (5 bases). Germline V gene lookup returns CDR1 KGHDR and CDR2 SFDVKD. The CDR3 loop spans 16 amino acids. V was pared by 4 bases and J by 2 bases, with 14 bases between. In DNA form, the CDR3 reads TGTGCCACCAGTGACCAAACAGGATCCACTGGAAACACCATATATTTT. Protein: CATSDQTGSTGNTIYF.

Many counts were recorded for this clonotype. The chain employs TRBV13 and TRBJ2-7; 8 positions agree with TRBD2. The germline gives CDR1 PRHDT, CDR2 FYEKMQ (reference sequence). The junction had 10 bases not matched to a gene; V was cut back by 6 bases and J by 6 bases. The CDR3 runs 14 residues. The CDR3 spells CASSSAGDGSEQYF. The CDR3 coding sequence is TGTGCCAGCAGTTCAGCGGGGGACGGAAGCGAGCAGTACTTC.

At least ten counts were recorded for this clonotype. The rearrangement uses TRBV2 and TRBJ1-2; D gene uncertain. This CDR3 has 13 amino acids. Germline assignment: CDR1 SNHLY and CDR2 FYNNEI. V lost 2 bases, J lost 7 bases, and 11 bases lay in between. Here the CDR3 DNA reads TGTGCCAGCAGTGAAAGTGACCTATCTGGCTACACCTTC. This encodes CASSESDLSGYTF.

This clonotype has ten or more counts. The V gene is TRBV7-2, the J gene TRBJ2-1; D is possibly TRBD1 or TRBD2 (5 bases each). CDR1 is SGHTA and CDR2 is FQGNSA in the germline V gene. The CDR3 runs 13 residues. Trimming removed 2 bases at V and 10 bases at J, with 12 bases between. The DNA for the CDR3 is TGTGCCAGCAGCTTAAGTATGGGGGACGAGCAGTTCTTC. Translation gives CASSLSMGDEQFF.

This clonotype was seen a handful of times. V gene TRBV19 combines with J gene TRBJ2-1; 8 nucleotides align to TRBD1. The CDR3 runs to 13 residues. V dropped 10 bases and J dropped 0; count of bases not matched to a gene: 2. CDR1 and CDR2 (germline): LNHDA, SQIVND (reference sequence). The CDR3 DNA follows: TGTGCCACTGACAGGGGCTCCTACAATGAGCAGTTCTTC. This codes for CATDRGSYNEQFF. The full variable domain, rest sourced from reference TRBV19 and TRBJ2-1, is DGGITQSPKYLFRKEGQNVTLSCEQNLNHDAMYWYRQDPGQGLRLIYYSQIVNDFQKGDIAEGYSVSREKKESFPLTVTSAQKNPTAFYLCATDRGSYNEQFFGPGTRLTVL.

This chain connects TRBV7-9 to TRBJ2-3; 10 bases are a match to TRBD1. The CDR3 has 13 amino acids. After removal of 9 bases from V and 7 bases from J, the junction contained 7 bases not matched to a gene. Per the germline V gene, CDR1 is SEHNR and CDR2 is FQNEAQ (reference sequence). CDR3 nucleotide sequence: TGTGCCAGTACGGGACAGGGGTCAAATACGCAGTATTTT. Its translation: CASTGQGSNTQYF.

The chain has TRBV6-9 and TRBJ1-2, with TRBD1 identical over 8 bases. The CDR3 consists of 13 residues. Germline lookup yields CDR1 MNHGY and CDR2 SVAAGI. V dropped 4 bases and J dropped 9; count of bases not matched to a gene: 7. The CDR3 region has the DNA TGTGCCAGCAGTTTAACAGGGGGTTCTAGCTACACCTTC. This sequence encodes CASSLTGGSSYTF.

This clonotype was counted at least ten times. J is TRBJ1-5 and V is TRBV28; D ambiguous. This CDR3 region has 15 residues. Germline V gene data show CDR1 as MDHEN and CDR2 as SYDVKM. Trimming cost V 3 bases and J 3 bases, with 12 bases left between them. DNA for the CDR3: TGTGCCAGCAGTTTGTGGATCGCCCTCAATCAGCCCCAGCATTTT. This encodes CASSLWIALNQPQHF.

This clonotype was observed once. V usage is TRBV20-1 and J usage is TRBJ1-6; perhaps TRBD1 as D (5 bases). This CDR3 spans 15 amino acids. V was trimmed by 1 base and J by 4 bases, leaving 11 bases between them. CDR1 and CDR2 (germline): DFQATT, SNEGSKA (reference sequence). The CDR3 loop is CSARGGGLYNSPLHF. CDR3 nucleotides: TGCAGTGCTAGAGGGGGGGGACTTTATAATTCACCCCTCCACTTT.

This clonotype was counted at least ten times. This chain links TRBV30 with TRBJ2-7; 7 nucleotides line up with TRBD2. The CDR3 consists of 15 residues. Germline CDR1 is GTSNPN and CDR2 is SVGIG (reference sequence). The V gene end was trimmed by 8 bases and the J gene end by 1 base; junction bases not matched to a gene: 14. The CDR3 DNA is TGTGCCACCTCGTCTAGCGGACTACTTTCCTACGAGCAGTACTTC. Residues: CATSSSGLLSYEQYF. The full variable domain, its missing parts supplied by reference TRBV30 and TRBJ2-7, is SQTIHQWPATLVQPVGSPLSLECTVEGTSNPNLYWYRQAAGRGLQLLFYSVGIGQISSEVPQNLSASRPQDRQFILSSKKLLLSDSGFYLCATSSSGLLSYEQYFGPGTRLTVT.

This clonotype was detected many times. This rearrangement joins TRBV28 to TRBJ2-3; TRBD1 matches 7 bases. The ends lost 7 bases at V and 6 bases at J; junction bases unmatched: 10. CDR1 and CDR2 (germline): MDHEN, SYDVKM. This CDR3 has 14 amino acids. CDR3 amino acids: CASTQGTAPDTQYF. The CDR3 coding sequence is TGTGCCAGCACCCAAGGGACAGCCCCCGATACGCAGTATTTT.

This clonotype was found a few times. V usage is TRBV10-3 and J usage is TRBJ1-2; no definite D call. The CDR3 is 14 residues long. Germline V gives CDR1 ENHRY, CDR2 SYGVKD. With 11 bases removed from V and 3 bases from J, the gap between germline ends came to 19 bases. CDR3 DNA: TGTGCCCTCGGACGGGCGTTGGGCGACTATGGCTACACCTTC. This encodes CALGRALGDYGYTF.